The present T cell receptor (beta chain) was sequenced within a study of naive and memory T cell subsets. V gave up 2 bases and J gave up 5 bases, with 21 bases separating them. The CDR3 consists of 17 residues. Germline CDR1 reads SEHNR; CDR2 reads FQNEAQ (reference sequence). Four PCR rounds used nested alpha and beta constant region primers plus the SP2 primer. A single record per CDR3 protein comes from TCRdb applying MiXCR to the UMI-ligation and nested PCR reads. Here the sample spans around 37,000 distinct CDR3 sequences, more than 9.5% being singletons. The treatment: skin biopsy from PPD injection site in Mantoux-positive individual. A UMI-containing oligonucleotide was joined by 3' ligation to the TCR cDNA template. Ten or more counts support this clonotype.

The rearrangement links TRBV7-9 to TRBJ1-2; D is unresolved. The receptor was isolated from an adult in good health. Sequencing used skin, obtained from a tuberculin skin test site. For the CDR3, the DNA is TGTGCCAGCAGCTTAATGGCTCCCACTTCAACCCCTTATGGCTACACCTTC. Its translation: CASSLMAPTSTPYGYTF.